Described below is a single TCR beta chain sequence and its context. Those with alopecia areata gave lesional scalp punch biopsies and peripheral blood. As the sequencing template, cDNA was produced by extracting RNA and reverse transcribing it. Sequenced by immunoSEQ multiplex PCR; TCRdb stores in-frame clones only, minus some. The sample gives fewer than 8,000 clones, 50% to 60% of which show up once; approximately 13% is in the top ten. The CDR3 runs to 13 residues. Germline lookup yields CDR1 SGHRS and CDR2 YFSETQ. Trimming removed 5 bases at V and 6 bases at J, with 14 bases between. The entry originates in a study of CD8+ T cells in alopecia areata.

The chain couples TRBV5-1 to TRBJ2-5, with a weak D call TRBD1 (6 bases). This receptor was taken from a human donor with alopecia areata. Material: skin, obtained at week 0. The CDR3 bases are TGCGCCAGCAGTGGGACAACCTCCCAGACCCAGTACTTC. Amino acid sequence: CASSGTTSQTQYF.